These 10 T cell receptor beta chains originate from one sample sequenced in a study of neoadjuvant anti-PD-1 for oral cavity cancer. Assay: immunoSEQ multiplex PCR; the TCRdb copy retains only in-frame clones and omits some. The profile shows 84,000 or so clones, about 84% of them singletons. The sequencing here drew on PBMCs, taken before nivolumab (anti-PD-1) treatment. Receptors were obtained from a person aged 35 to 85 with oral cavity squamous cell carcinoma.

The CDR3 is CASSPDRGNIQYF. Here the CDR3 DNA reads TGTGCCAGCAGCCCGGACAGGGGGAACATTCAGTACTTC. The chain has TRBV4-2 and TRBJ2-4, with 10 bases matching TRBD1. CDR3 length equals 13 residues. CDR1 and CDR2 (germline): LGHNA, YNFKEQ. Trimming at V came to 4 bases and at J to 7 bases, leaving 1 base not matched to a gene.

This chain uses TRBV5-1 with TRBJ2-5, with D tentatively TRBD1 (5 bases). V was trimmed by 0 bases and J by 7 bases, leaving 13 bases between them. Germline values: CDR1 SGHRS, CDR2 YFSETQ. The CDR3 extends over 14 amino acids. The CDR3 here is CASSLGGQQGTQYF. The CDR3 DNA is TGCGCCAGCAGCTTGGGTGGTCAGCAGGGGACCCAGTACTTC. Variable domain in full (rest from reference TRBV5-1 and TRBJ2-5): KAGVTQTPRYLIKTRGQQVTLSCSPISGHRSVSWYQQTPGQGLQFLFEYFSETQRNKGNFPGRFSGRQFSNSRSEMNVSTLELGDSALYLCASSLGGQQGTQYFGPGTRLLVL.

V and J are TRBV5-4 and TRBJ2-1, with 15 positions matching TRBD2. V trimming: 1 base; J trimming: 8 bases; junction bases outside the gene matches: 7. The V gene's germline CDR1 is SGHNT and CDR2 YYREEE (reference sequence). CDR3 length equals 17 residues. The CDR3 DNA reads TGTGCCAGCAGCTTGCGGACTAGCGGGAGGGCAGTTGATGAGCAGTTCTTC. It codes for CASSLRTSGRAVDEQFF.

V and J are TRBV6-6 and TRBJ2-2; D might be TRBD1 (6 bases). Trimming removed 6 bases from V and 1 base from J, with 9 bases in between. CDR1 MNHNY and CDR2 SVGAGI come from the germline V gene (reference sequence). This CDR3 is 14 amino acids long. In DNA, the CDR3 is TGTGCCAGCAGGATACAGGGGAACACCGGGGAGCTGTTTTTT. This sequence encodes CASRIQGNTGELFF.

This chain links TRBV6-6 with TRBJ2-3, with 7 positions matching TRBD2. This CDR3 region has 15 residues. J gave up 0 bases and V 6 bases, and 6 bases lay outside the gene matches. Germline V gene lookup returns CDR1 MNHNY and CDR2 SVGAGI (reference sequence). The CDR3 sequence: CASRILAASTDTQYF. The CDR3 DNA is TGTGCCAGCAGAATTCTAGCGGCTAGCACAGATACGCAGTATTTT.

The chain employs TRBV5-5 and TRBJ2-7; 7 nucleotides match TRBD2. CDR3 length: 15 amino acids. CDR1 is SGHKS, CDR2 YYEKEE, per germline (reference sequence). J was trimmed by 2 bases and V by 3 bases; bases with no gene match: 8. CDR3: CASSSGTILAYEQYF. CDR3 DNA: TGTGCCAGCAGCTCCGGGACTATCTTAGCCTACGAGCAGTACTTC. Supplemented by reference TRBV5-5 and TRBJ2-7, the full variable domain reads DAGVTQSPTHLIKTRGQQVTLRCSPISGHKSVSWYQQVLGQGPQFIFQYYEKEERGRGNFPDRFSARQFPNYSSELNVNALLLGDSALYLCASSSGTILAYEQYFGPGTRLTVT.

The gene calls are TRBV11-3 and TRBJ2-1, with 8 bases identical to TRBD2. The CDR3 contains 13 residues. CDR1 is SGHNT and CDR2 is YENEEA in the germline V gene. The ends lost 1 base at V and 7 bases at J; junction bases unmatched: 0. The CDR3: CASSLGLANEQFF. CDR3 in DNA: TGTGCCAGCAGCTTAGGACTAGCGAATGAGCAGTTCTTC.

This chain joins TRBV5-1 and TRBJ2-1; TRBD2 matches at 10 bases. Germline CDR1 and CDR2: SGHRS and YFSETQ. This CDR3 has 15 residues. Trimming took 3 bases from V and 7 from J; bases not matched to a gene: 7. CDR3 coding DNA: TGCGCCAGCAGCTCCCTAGCGGGAGTAGGTAATGAGCAGTTCTTC. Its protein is CASSSLAGVGNEQFF.

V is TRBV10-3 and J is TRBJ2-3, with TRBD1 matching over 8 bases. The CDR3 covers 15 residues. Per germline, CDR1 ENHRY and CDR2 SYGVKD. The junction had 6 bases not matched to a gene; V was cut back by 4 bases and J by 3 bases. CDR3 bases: TGTGCCATCAGTGCCGGACAGGGTGGAACAGATACGCAGTATTTT. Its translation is CAISAGQGGTDTQYF.

Here the CDR3 DNA reads TGTGCCAGCAGCCAAGGGACATCGGAAGCTTTCTTT. Protein: CASSQGTSEAFF. The chain carries TRBV28 and TRBJ1-1; weak D call: TRBD1 (6 bases). The CDR3 is 12 residues long. In germline, CDR1 is MDHEN, CDR2 SYDVKM. Trimming stripped 6 bases from V and 8 bases from J, with 13 bases between.